This TCR beta chain came from a study of T cell changes during pregnancy in multiple sclerosis. Clones were sequenced by immunoSEQ multiplex PCR, and TCRdb holds only the in-frame ones, with some missing. The table has about 50,000 clones, around 94% seen once. V lost 3 bases to trimming and J lost 9 bases; unmatched junction nucleotides: 23. The CDR3 spans 19 residues. Germline V gene data show CDR1 as MNHEY and CDR2 as SMNVEV (reference sequence). Material: CD4+ T cells from peripheral blood mononuclear cells, obtained in the third trimester of pregnancy. The chain carries TRBV27 and TRBJ2-4; 7 bases are a match to TRBD1. The TCR originated in a female donor with multiple sclerosis, enrolled in a pregnancy study. The CDR3 region is CASSFVPYRQGSKRGIQYF. CDR3 DNA sequence: TGTGCCAGCAGTTTCGTGCCTTACAGACAGGGCTCGAAAAGGGGCATTCAGTACTTC.